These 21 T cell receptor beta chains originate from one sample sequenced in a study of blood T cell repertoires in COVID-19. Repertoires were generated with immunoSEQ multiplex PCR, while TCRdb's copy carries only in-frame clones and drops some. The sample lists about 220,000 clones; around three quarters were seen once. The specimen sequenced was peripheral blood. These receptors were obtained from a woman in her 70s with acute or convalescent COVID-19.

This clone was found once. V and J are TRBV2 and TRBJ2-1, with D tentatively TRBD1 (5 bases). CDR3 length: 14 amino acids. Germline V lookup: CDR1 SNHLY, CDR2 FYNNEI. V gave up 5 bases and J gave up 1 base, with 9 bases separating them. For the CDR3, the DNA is TGTGCCAGCAGTCAGGGTAGATCCTACAATGAGCAGTTCTTC. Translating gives CASSQGRSYNEQFF.

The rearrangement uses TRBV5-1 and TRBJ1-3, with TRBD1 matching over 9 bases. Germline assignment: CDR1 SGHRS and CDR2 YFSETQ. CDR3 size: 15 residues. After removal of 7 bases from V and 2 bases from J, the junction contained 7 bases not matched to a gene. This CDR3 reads CASRGTGSAGNTIYF. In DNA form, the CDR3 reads TGCGCCAGCCGGGGGACAGGGTCTGCTGGAAACACCATATATTTT.

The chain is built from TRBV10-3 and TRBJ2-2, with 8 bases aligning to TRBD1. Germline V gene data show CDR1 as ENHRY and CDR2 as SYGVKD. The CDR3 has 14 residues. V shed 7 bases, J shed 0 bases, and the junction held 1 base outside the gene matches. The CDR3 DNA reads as TGTGCCATCAACAGGGGGGCGAACACCGGGGAGCTGTTTTTT. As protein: CAINRGANTGELFF.

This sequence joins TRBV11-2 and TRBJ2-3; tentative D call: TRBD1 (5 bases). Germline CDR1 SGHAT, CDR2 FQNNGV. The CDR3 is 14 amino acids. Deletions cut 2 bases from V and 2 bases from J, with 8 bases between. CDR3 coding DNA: TGTGCCAGCAGCTTAAAGGGGCACACAGATACGCAGTATTTT. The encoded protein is CASSLKGHTDTQYF.

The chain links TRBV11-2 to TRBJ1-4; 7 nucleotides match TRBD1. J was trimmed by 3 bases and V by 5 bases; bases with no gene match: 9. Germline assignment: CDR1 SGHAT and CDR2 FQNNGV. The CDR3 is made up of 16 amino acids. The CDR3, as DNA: TGTGCCAGCAGCGTCAGGACAGGCTACCCTAATGAAAAACTGTTTTTT. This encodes CASSVRTGYPNEKLFF.

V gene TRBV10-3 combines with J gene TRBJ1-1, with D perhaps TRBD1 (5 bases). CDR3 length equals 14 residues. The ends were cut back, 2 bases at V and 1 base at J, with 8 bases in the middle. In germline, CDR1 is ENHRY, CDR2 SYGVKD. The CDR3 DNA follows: TGTGCCATCAGTGAGACCCAGGGGAACACTGAAGCTTTCTTT. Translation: CAISETQGNTEAFF.

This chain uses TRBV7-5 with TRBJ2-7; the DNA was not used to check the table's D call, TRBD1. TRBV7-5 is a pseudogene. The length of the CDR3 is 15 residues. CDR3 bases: TGTGCCAGAAGCTCCCCGAGGTCAGGGCTGTACGAGCAGTACGTC. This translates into CARSSPRSGLYEQYV.

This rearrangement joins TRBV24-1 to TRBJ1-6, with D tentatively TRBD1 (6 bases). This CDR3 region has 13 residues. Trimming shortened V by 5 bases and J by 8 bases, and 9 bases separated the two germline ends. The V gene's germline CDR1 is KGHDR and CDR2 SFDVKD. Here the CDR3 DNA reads TGTGCCACCAGTGTGGGGGCCCATTCACCCCTCCACTTT. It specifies CATSVGAHSPLHF.

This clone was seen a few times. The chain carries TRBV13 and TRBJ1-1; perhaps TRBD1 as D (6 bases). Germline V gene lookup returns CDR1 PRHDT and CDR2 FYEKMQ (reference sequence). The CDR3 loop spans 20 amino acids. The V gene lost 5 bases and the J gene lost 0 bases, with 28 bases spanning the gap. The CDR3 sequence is CASSLRTEAAISSVNTEAFF. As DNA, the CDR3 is TGTGCCAGCAGCCTTCGGACAGAGGCAGCTATCTCTTCCGTGAACACTGAAGCTTTCTTT.

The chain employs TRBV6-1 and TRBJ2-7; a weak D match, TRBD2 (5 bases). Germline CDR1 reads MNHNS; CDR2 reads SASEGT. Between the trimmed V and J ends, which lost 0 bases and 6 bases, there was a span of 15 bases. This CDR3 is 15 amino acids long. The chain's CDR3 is CASSEAGSVRGEQYF. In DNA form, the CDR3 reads TGTGCCAGCAGTGAAGCGGGCAGCGTACGGGGCGAGCAGTACTTC.

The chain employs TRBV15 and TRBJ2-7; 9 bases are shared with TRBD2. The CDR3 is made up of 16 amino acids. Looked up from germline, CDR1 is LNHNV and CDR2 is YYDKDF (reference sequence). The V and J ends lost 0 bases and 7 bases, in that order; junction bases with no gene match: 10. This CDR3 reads CATSRDRSGGGGEQYF. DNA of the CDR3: TGTGCCACCAGCAGAGATCGTAGCGGGGGAGGGGGGGAGCAGTACTTC.

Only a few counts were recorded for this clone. The CDR3 loop is CASSLGQGNEQYF. The CDR3 DNA follows: TGCGCCAGCAGCTTGGGGCAGGGGAACGAGCAGTACTTC. The rearrangement uses TRBV5-1 and TRBJ2-7, with D maybe TRBD1 (6 bases). The V gene lost 0 bases and the J gene lost 5 bases, with 9 bases spanning the gap. The germline V gene has CDR1 SGHRS and CDR2 YFSETQ. The CDR3 has 13 amino acids.

Written as DNA, the CDR3 is TGTGCCAGAAGCCATAGACAGGGCGAAATAGCCAAAAACATTCAGTACTTC. Protein: CARSHRQGEIAKNIQYF. The chain joins TRBV5-3 to TRBJ2-4, with 7 bases matching TRBD1. TRBV5-3 is reported as an ORF; its role is uncertain. The CDR3 has 17 residues. V was clipped by 4 bases and J by 0 bases; unmatched bases: 10.

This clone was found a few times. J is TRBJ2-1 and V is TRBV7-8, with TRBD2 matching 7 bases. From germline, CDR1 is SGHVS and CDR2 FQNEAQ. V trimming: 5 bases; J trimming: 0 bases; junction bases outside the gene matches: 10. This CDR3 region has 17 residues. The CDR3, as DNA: TGTGCCAGCAGCGTTTCGCGGGGGTCGAGCTCCTACAATGAGCAGTTCTTC. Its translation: CASSVSRGSSSYNEQFF.

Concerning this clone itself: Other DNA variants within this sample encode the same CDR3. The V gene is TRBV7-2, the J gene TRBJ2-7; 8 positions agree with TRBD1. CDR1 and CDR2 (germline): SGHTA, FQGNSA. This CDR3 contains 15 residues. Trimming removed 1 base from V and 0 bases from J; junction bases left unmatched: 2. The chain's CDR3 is CASSLGTGISYEQYF. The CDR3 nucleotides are TGTGCCAGCAGCTTAGGGACAGGGATCTCCTACGAGCAGTACTTC.

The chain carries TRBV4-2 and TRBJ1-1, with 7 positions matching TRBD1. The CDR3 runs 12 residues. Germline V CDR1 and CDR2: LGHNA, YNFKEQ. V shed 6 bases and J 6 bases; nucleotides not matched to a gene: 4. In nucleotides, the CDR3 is TGTGCCAGCAGTACAGGGGTGGCTGAAGCTTTCTTT. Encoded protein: CASSTGVAEAFF.

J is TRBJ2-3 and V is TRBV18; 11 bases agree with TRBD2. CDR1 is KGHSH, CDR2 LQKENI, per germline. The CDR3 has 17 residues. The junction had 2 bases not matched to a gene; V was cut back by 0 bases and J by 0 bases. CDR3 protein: CASSPPTSGASTDTQYF. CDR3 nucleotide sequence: TGTGCCAGCTCACCACCGACTAGCGGGGCTAGCACAGATACGCAGTATTTT.

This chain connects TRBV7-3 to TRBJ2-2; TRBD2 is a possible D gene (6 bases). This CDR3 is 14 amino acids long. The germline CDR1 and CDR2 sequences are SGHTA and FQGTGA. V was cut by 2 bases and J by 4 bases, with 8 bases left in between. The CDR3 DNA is TGTGCCAGCAGCTTAGGGGGGTTCACCGGGGAGCTGTTTTTT. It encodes CASSLGGFTGELFF.

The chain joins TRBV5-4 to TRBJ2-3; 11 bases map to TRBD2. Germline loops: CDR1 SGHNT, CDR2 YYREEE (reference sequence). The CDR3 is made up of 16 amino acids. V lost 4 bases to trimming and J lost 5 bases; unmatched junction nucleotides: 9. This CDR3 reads CASSALAGGGGDTQYF. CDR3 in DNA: TGTGCCAGCAGCGCTCTAGCGGGGGGCGGCGGAGATACGCAGTATTTT.

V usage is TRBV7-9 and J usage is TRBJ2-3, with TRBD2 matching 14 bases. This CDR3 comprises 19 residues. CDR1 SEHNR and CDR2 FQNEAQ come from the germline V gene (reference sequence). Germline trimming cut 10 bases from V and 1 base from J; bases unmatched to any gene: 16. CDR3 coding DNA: TGTGCCATCCAAGGACTAGCGGGGGGAGGGGGCCTACGCACAGATACGCAGTATTTT. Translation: CAIQGLAGGGGLRTDTQYF.

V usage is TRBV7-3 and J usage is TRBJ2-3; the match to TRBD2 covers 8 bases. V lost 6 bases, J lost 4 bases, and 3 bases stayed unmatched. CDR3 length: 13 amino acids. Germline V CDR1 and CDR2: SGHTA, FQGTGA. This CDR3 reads CASSRTSPDTQYF. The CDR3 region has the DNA TGTGCCAGCAGTCGGACTAGCCCAGATACGCAGTATTTT.